Each of the 10 T cell receptor beta chains below was sequenced from the same sample in a study of CD8+ T cells in alopecia areata. As the sequencing template, cDNA was produced by extracting RNA and reverse transcribing it. The protocol was immunoSEQ multiplex PCR, while the TCRdb copy is restricted to in-frame clones and leaves out a portion. Seen here are tens of thousands of clones, approximately 70% observed once, and the top ten hold around 15%. Stated treatment: oral pan-JAK inhibitor, 5-10 mg twice daily. The sample consisted of CD8+ T cells sorted from blood, taken at week 44, from a patient treated with tofacitinib. These receptors were taken from a human donor with alopecia areata.

J is TRBJ2-2 and V is TRBV9; D could derive from TRBD1 or TRBD2 (5 bases each). From germline, CDR1 is SGDLS and CDR2 YYNGEE. Trimming removed 1 base from V and 7 bases from J, with 20 bases in between. The CDR3 runs 17 residues. The CDR3 DNA reads TGTGCCAGCAGCGTACTCGCGACAGTGGGGGAAGGCGGGGAGCTGTTTTTT. Translated: CASSVLATVGEGGELFF.

The chain combines TRBV5-4 with TRBJ1-6; 12 bases are shared with TRBD1. The V gene end was trimmed by 3 bases and the J gene end by 11 bases; junction bases not matched to a gene: 3. This CDR3 contains 14 residues. From germline, CDR1 is SGHNT and CDR2 YYREEE (reference sequence). This chain's CDR3 is CASSSGTGGTPLHF. The CDR3 coding sequence is TGTGCCAGCAGCTCCGGGACAGGGGGCACACCCCTCCACTTT.

The chain combines TRBV4-3 with TRBJ2-1; D might be TRBD1 (5 bases). The CDR3 runs to 15 residues. Trimming removed 1 base from V and 10 bases from J, with 17 bases in between. From germline, CDR1 is LGHNA and CDR2 YSLEER. CDR3 DNA: TGCGCCAGCAGCCAAGGTCAGGGTAGGGTGGACGAGCAGTTCTTC. Translated, it gives CASSQGQGRVDEQFF.

This clone was observed once. This chain joins TRBV10-3 and TRBJ2-1; 9 bases map to TRBD1. Trimming removed 9 bases from V and 5 bases from J; junction bases left unmatched: 5. The CDR3 runs to 13 residues. Germline V lookup: CDR1 ENHRY, CDR2 SYGVKD. Written as DNA, the CDR3 is TGTGCCATATGGACAGGGGACAACAATGAGCAGTTCTTC. This gives the protein CAIWTGDNNEQFF.

V and J are TRBV15 and TRBJ1-6, with 9 nucleotides matching TRBD1. Trimming removed 3 bases from V and 7 bases from J; junction bases left unmatched: 4. The CDR3 has 15 amino acids. Germline lookup yields CDR1 LNHNV and CDR2 YYDKDF (reference sequence). The CDR3 is CATSSDRGLNSPLHF. DNA of the CDR3: TGTGCCACCAGCAGCGACAGGGGGTTGAATTCACCCCTCCACTTT.

This sequence joins TRBV6-5 and TRBJ1-2; D not resolved. The germline V and J ends were trimmed by 0 bases and 7 bases, with 9 bases remaining between them. The CDR3 covers 13 residues. Germline assignment: CDR1 MNHEY and CDR2 SVGAGI. CDR3 residues: CASSYSLYGGYTF. CDR3 coding DNA: TGTGCCAGCAGTTACTCGTTGTACGGTGGCTACACCTTC.

The chain couples TRBV2 to TRBJ1-2, with 7 bases fitting TRBD1. Germline CDR1 and CDR2: SNHLY and FYNNEI. The CDR3 has 14 amino acids. V lost 8 bases to trimming and J lost 5 bases; unmatched junction nucleotides: 11. CDR3 loop: CASSGTEGPYGYTF. The CDR3 nucleotides read TGTGCCAGCTCTGGGACAGAGGGACCTTATGGCTACACCTTC.

The chain combines TRBV30 with TRBJ2-3; maybe TRBD2 (6 bases). Trimming removed 0 bases at V and 5 bases at J, with 15 bases between. CDR3 length equals 15 residues. The germline CDR1 and CDR2 sequences are GTSNPN and SVGIG (reference sequence). The chain's CDR3 is CAWSVKGQGGDTQYF. In DNA, the CDR3 is TGTGCCTGGAGTGTAAAGGGGCAGGGAGGAGATACGCAGTATTTT.

The V gene is TRBV27, the J gene TRBJ1-1; D perhaps matches TRBD1 (5 bases). The CDR3 is 14 amino acids. Per germline, CDR1 MNHEY and CDR2 SMNVEV (reference sequence). V lost 6 bases and J 4 bases, leaving 15 bases between the germline ends. The CDR3 nucleotides read TGTGCCAGCAGCCCACAGGTTGAGGTCACTGAAGCTTTCTTT. This codes for CASSPQVEVTEAFF.

This clone was detected only once. J is TRBJ1-5 and V is TRBV27; 8 bases match TRBD1. Germline CDR1 is MNHEY and CDR2 is SMNVEV (reference sequence). The CDR3 totals 14 residues. Trimming removed 6 bases from V and 6 bases from J; junction bases left unmatched: 7. The CDR3, as DNA: TGTGCCAGCAGGCCGGGACAGGTCTCTCAGCCCCAGCATTTT. This gives the protein CASRPGQVSQPQHF.